The rows below give T cell receptor beta chains drawn from one sample of a study of Ad26.COV2.S vaccination and SARS-CoV-2 variants. Assay: immunoSEQ multiplex PCR; the TCRdb copy retains only in-frame clones and omits some. The table includes about 250,000 clones, 70% to 90% detected once. The material was peripheral blood, obtained in a trial of Ad26.COV2.S vaccine versus placebo. Receptor source: a person aged 18 to 59 who received the Ad26.COV2.S COVID-19 vaccine or a placebo. Each CDR3 is given with its conserved first and last residue. The D gene is left open where the match is weak. Some rows mark clone size as missing; the rest say once, few, many or name a class of expanded clone.

-	TRBV6-6	TRBJ2-1	-	TGTGCCACCTCTGGCCTCCAGGGGAGCTCCTACAATGAGCAGTTCTTC	CATSGLQGSSYNEQFF
-	TRBV4-3	TRBJ1-5	-	TGCGCCAGCAGCTCCCACGCGTTCCCTAGCAATCAGCCCCAGCATTTT	CASSSHAFPSNQPQHF
-	TRBV3-1/TRBV3-2	TRBJ2-1	-	TGTGCCAGCAGCCAACAGACAGGCTCCTACAATGAGCAGTTCTTC	CASSQQTGSYNEQFF
-	TRBV15	TRBJ2-7	-	TGTGCCACTCAAGGTGGTTCCTACGAGCAGTACTTC	CATQGGSYEQYF
-	TRBV6-5	TRBJ2-5	-	TGTGCCAGCAGTCTAACGGTACAAGAGACCCAGTACTTC	CASSLTVQETQYF
-	TRBV10-2	TRBJ2-5	once	TGCGCCAGCAGAAGCCCAGGGGCGGGGGTAGAGACCCAGTACTTC	CASRSPGAGVETQYF
-	TRBV4-3	TRBJ1-4	-	TGCGCCAGCAGCCAAGATCGAGGAAGCTTTAATGAAAAACTGTTTTTT	CASSQDRGSFNEKLFF
-	TRBV4-3	TRBJ2-1	-	TGCGCCAGCAGCCAAGACCCGGGCAGCGCCTACAATGAGCAGTTCTTC	CASSQDPGSAYNEQFF
-	TRBV7-3	TRBJ2-7	once	TGTGCCAGCAGCCCCTCCCCAACTACGATAGGGGTGGGTGAGCAGTACTTC	CASSPSPTTIGVGEQYF
-	TRBV6-9	TRBJ1-2	-	TGTGCCAGCAGTTATTGGCCATTGGGGAACTATGGCTACACCTTC	CASSYWPLGNYGYTF
-	TRBV6-4	TRBJ2-2	-	TGTGCCAGCAGTGACAGTGGAGGGGTGGAGCTGTTTTTT	CASSDSGGVELFF
TRBD1	TRBV6-6	TRBJ1-5	-	TGTGCCAGCAGTTCCGGACAGGGTCAAAGGGGACAGCCCCAGCATTTT	CASSSGQGQRGQPQHF
-	TRBV19	TRBJ2-7	-	TGTGCCAGTAGTATAGACTGGGAGTACGAGCAGTACTTC	CASSIDWEYEQYF
-	TRBV4-1	TRBJ1-5	few	TGCGCCAGCAGCCAATCTGCAGGGCGCAATCAGCCCCAGCATTTT	CASSQSAGRNQPQHF
-	TRBV5-1	TRBJ1-1	-	TGCGCCAGCAGCATGGTAACGGACAGGAACACTGAAGCTTTCTTT	CASSMVTDRNTEAFF
-	TRBV6-5	TRBJ1-1	-	TGTGCCAGCAGTTACTCGAACGTTGTAGTGAACACTGAAGCTTTCTTT	CASSYSNVVVNTEAFF
TRBD2	TRBV10-3	TRBJ2-1	-	TGTGCCATCAGCGACCCGGGACTAGCGGGAGGTTTTTACAATGAGCAGTTCTTC	CAISDPGLAGGFYNEQFF
TRBD1	TRBV6-1	TRBJ1-4	-	TGTGCCAGCAGTGACCCGACAGGGCTGGTGGAAAAACTGTTTTTT	CASSDPTGLVEKLFF
-	TRBV19	TRBJ2-2	-	TGTGCCAGTAGTCCTCGGGTCTCCACCGGGGAGCTGTTTTTT	CASSPRVSTGELFF
TRBD2	TRBV2	TRBJ2-5	-	TGTGCCAGCAGTCGGGTGGAGCGGGGGCGTACCGCGGCCCAGTACTTC	CASSRVERGRTAAQYF
-	TRBV30	TRBJ1-4	few	TGTGCCTGGAGTGTACACGGAGGGGAAAAACTGTTTTTT	CAWSVHGGEKLFF
-	TRBV5-1	TRBJ2-1	-	TGCGCCAGCAGCTTGGCCGCGTTATATGAGCAGTTCTTC	CASSLAALYEQFF
TRBD1	TRBV5-1	TRBJ1-1	-	TGCGCCAGCAGCGACTCCGGGACAGTGAACACTGAAGCTTTCTTT	CASSDSGTVNTEAFF
TRBD1	TRBV10-3	TRBJ1-2	-	TGTGCCATCTTTGACAGGGGCATTGGCTACACCTTC	CAIFDRGIGYTF
-	TRBV6-5	TRBJ1-1	-	TGTGCCAGCAGTACCCGGGGGGACACTGAAGCTTTCTTT	CASSTRGDTEAFF
-	TRBV27	TRBJ1-4	-	TGTGCCACCTCGCCGAACGGTGAAAAACTGTTTTTT	CATSPNGEKLFF
TRBD1	TRBV18	TRBJ2-1	-	TGTGCCAGCTCACCACCGTCAAGTAGGGGGCTGGATGAGCAGTTCTTC	CASSPPSSRGLDEQFF
-	TRBV7-9	TRBJ1-2	-	TGTGCCAGCAGCCCAGACACCTTATTGGGATATGGCTACACCTTC	CASSPDTLLGYGYTF
TRBD2	TRBV27	TRBJ2-1	-	TGTGCCAGCAGTTTATCAGGGACTAGCGGGAACCCCTACAATGAGCAGTTCTTC	CASSLSGTSGNPYNEQFF
TRBD1	TRBV14	TRBJ1-2	-	TGTGCCAGCAGCCCTAGGACAGGGTCTGGCTACACCTTC	CASSPRTGSGYTF
-	TRBV30	TRBJ1-5	-	TGTGCCTGGAGTGTACGTGATGGTCAGCCCCAGCATTTT	CAWSVRDGQPQHF
-	TRBV6-4	TRBJ2-7	-	TGTGCCAGCAGTGACTGGGGGACTGGGTACGAGCAGTACTTC	CASSDWGTGYEQYF
TRBD1	TRBV4-2	TRBJ1-2	-	TGTGCCAGCAATCCGGGACAGGGTGATAACTATGGCTACACCTTC	CASNPGQGDNYGYTF
TRBD2	TRBV19	TRBJ2-3	-	TGTGCCAGTAGTATAGGTACTAGCGGGAATCTCGATACGCAGTATTTT	CASSIGTSGNLDTQYF
-	TRBV19	TRBJ1-2	-	TGTGCCAGTAGTACGCAGGACAGCTATGGCTACACCTTC	CASSTQDSYGYTF
TRBD1	TRBV7-2	TRBJ1-1	-	TGTGCCAGCAGCTTATACGGACAGGGCCTAGCGATGGGAAACACTGAAGCTTTCTTT	CASSLYGQGLAMGNTEAFF
-	TRBV5-1	TRBJ2-2	-	TGCGCCAGCAGCTTGGGCAGTCATGACACCGGGGAGCTGTTTTTT	CASSLGSHDTGELFF
-	TRBV10-2	TRBJ2-3	-	TGCGCCAGCAGTGACCTCACCTCTAGCACAGATACGCAGTATTTT	CASSDLTSSTDTQYF
-	TRBV18	TRBJ2-7	-	TGTGCCAGCTCACCAGGACAGAGCTCCTACGAGCAGTACTTC	CASSPGQSSYEQYF
TRBD2	TRBV6-4	TRBJ2-2	-	TGTGCCAGCAGTGACACGTCTAGCGGGAGGTCCGGGGAGCTGTTTTTT	CASSDTSSGRSGELFF
-	TRBV6-5	TRBJ2-3	-	TGTGCCAGCAGAAGGGGAGGCACAGATACGCAGTATTTT	CASRRGGTDTQYF
-	TRBV27	TRBJ2-7	-	TGTGCCAGCAGACTCACTGGGACCTCCTACGAGCAGTACTTC	CASRLTGTSYEQYF
TRBD2	TRBV18	TRBJ2-7	once	TGTGCCAGCTCACCACTTGCGGGAGGGCAGTACTTC	CASSPLAGGQYF
TRBD1	TRBV9	TRBJ1-2	-	TGTGCCAGCAGGAATACCACAGGGGGCGGCCGGGGCTACACCTTC	CASRNTTGGGRGYTF
TRBD1	TRBV5-1	TRBJ2-7	-	TGCGCCAGCAGCTTAGACAGGGGTTTGACCTACGAGCAGTACTTC	CASSLDRGLTYEQYF
-	TRBV9	TRBJ2-1	once	TGTGCCAGCAGCGTAGATAATAGCTGGGGCAATGAGCAGTTCTTC	CASSVDNSWGNEQFF
-	TRBV6-5	TRBJ1-5	-	TGTGCCAGCATGAGACAGGAAGGCCAGCCCCAGCATTTT	CASMRQEGQPQHF
-	TRBV5-5	TRBJ2-3	-	TGTGCCAGCAGCTTGGCAGGGGATACGCAGTATTTT	CASSLAGDTQYF
-	TRBV7-6	TRBJ2-7	-	TGTGCCAGCAGCCCCGGGGGACGGAGCTCCTACGAGCAGTACTTC	CASSPGGRSSYEQYF
-	TRBV28	TRBJ2-3	-	TGTGCCAGCAGTTTATACTTTCAGGGAAATACTTTCACAGATACGCAGTATTTT	CASSLYFQGNTFTDTQYF
-	TRBV7-8	TRBJ1-1	-	TGTGCCAGCAGCTCCCCGGCTACTAGGTCCGAAGCTTTCTTT	CASSSPATRSEAFF
TRBD1	TRBV30	TRBJ1-5	-	TGTGCCTCTCGCACAGGGGATTCTGTCTATTATAGCAATCAGCCCCAGCATTTT	CASRTGDSVYYSNQPQHF
-	TRBV19	TRBJ1-2	-	TGTGCCAGTAGTATAGGTCAGAAAGGGGGCTACACCTTC	CASSIGQKGGYTF
-	TRBV19	TRBJ1-4	-	TGTGCCAGTAAAAGACAGGACCATGAAAAACTGTTTTTT	CASKRQDHEKLFF
TRBD1	TRBV5-4	TRBJ2-7	-	TGTGCCAGCAGCTTGGAGATTAGTGGACAGGGAACCTACGAGCAGTACTTC	CASSLEISGQGTYEQYF
-	TRBV4-1	TRBJ1-1	-	TGCGCCAGCAGCCCGGGCGGGGGGGGCACTGAAGCTTTCTTT	CASSPGGGGTEAFF
-	TRBV5-6	TRBJ2-3	-	TGTGCCAGCAGCCCTCCGGGGGAAAACACAGATACGCAGTATTTT	CASSPPGENTDTQYF
TRBD2	TRBV11-3	TRBJ2-3	-	TGTGCCAGCAGCTTACTCGCGGGAGGATCAGATACGCAGTATTTT	CASSLLAGGSDTQYF
TRBD2	TRBV27	TRBJ2-1	-	TGTGCCAGCAGGGCCGGGAGGGTTCGGACCGATAACAATGAGCAGTTCTTC	CASRAGRVRTDNNEQFF